This TCR beta chain was observed in a study of shared clonotypes between healthy human individuals. Profiled with immunoSEQ multiplex PCR; TCRdb holds only in-frame clones, not every one. Among about 2.1 million clones listed, 80% to 95% were seen once. Germline V gives CDR1 SGHDT, CDR2 YYEEEE. The CDR3 is made up of 18 amino acids. The junction had 15 bases not matched to a gene; V was cut back by 4 bases and J by 1 base. It was CD45RO-negative cells, positively selected for CCR7, that made up naive CD8 cells, with terminally differentiated effector memory CD45RA+ cells excluded. All donors were healthy HIV-negative adults lacking recent acute infections or vaccinations.

V and J are TRBV5-6 and TRBJ2-5; 8 bases agree with TRBD2. The sequenced material came from naive CD8+ T cells from PBMCs. This receptor was obtained from a man aged 18 to 29 in good health. Some clones in this sample may be carry-over from other donors' samples. The DNA for the CDR3 is TGTGCCAGCAGCCTGACCGGTTTGCTAGCGGGCCTCCAAGAGACCCAGTACTTC. Amino acids: CASSLTGLLAGLQETQYF.